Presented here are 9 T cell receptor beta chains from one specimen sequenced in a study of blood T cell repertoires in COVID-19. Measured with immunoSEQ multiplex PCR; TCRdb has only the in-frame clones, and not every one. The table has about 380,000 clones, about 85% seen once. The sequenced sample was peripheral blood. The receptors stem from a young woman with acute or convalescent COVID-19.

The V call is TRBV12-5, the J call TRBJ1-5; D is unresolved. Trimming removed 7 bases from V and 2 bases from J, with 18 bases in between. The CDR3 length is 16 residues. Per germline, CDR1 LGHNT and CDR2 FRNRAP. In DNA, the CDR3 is TGTGCTAGTGCCCTCGTGCGGGAGGTAGGCAATCAGCCCCAGCATTTT. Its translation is CASALVREVGNQPQHF.

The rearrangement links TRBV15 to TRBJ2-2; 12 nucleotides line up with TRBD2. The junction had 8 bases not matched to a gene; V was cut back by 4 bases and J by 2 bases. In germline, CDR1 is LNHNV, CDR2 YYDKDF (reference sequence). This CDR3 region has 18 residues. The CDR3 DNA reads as TGTGCCACCAGCACTAGCGGGAGGGCCGGACTCAACACCGGGGAGCTGTTTTTT. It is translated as CATSTSGRAGLNTGELFF.

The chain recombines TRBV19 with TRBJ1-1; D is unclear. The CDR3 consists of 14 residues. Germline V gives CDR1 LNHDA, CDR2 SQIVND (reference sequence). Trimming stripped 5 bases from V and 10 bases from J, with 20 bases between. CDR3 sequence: CASSRRFFANRAFF. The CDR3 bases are TGTGCCAGTAGTCGACGGTTCTTCGCTAACAGAGCTTTCTTT.

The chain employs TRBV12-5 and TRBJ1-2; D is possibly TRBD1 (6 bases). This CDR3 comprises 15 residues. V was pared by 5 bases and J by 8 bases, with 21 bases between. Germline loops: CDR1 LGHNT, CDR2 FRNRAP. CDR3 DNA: TGTGCTAGTGGTCTGTACAGGGTGTTATGGTACGGCTACACCTTC. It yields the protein CASGLYRVLWYGYTF.

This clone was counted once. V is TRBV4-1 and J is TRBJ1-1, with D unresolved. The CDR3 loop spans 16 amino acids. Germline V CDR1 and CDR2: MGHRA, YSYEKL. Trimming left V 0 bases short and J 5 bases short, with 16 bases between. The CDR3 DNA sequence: TGCGCCAGCAGCCAAGATTCCGAGTTTCTCGGGACTGAAGCTTTCTTT. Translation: CASSQDSEFLGTEAFF.

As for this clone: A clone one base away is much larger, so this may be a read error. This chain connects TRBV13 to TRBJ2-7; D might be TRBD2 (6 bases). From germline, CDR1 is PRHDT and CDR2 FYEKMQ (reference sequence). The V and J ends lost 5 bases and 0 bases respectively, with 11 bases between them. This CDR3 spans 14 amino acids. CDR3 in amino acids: CASSPRDSSYEQYF. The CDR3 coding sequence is TGTGCCAGCAGCCCCCGGGACTCCTCCTACGAGCAGTACTTC.

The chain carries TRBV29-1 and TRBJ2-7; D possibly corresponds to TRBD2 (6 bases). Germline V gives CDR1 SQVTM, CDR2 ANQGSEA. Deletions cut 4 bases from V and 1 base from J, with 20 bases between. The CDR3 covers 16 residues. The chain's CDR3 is CSVVGVSGGKSYEQYF. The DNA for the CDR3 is TGCAGCGTTGTAGGAGTGTCGGGCGGGAAGTCCTACGAGCAGTACTTC.

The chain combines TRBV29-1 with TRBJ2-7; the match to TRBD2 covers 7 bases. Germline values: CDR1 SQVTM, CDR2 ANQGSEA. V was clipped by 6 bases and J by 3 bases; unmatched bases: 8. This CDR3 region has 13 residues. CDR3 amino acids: CSVSWGGVYEQYF. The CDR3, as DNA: TGCAGCGTCTCCTGGGGAGGGGTCTACGAGCAGTACTTC.

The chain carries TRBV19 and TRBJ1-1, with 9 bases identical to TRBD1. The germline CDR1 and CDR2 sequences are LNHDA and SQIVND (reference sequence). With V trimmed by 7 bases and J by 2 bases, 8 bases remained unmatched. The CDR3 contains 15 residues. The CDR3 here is CASTLWTGVNTEAFF. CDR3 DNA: TGTGCCAGTACCCTGTGGACAGGGGTAAACACTGAAGCTTTCTTT.